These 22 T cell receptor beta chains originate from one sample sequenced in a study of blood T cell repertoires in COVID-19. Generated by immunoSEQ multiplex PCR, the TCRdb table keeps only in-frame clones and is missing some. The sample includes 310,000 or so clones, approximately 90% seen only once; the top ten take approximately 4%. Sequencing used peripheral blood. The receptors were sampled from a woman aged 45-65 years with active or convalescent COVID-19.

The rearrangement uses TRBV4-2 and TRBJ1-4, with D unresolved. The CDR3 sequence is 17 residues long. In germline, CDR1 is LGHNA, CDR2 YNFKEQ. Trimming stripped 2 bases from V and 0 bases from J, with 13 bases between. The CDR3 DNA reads TGTGCCAGCAGCCAAAAGCCCTCGGGAGCAACTAATGAAAAACTGTTTTTT. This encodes CASSQKPSGATNEKLFF.

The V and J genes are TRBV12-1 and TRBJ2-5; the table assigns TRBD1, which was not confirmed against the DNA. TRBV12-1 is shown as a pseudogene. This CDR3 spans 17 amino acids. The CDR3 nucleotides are TGTGCCAGCAGGCCACAGGGGGCATTCAGGGAGGGAGAGACCCAGTACTTC. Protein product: CASRPQGAFREGETQYF.

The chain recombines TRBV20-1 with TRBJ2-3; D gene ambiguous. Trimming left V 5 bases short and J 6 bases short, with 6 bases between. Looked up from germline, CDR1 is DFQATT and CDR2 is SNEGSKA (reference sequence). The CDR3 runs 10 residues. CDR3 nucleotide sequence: TGCAGTGCTCTTTTCGATACGCAGTATTTT. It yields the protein CSALFDTQYF.

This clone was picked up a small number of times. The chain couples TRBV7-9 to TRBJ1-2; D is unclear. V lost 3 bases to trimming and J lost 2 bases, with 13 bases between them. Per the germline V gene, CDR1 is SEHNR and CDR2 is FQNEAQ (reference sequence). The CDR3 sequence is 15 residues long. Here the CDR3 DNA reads TGTGCCAGCAGCTTTGGGCAGAGACGAAACTATGGCTACACCTTC. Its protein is CASSFGQRRNYGYTF.

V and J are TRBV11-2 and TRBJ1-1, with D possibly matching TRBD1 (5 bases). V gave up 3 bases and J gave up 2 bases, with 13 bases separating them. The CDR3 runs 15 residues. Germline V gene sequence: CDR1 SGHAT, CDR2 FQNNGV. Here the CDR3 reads CASSFGAGLNTEAFF. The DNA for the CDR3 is TGTGCCAGCAGCTTTGGCGCAGGGCTTAACACTGAAGCTTTCTTT.

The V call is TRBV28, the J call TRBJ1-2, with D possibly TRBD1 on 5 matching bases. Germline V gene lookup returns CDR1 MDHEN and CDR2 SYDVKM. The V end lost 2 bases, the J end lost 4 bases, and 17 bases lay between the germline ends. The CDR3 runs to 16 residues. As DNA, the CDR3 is TGTGCCAGCAGTTTACCTGGGGCCTCTGTCGGCTATGGCTACACCTTC. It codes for CASSLPGASVGYGYTF.

CDR3 in DNA: TGTGCCAGCTCATCCATTGGACAGGGGGTATCCTACGAGCAGTACTTC. This sequence encodes CASSSIGQGVSYEQYF. The rearrangement uses TRBV18 and TRBJ2-7; 10 bases are a match to TRBD1. The CDR3 is made up of 16 amino acids. Germline V gives CDR1 KGHSH, CDR2 LQKENI. Trimming removed 5 bases from V and 1 base from J; junction bases left unmatched: 8.

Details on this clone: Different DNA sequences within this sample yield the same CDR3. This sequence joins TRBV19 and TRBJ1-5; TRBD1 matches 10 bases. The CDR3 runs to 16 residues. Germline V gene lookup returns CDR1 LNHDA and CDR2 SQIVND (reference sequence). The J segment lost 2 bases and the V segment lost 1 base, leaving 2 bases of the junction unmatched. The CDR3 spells CASSIAGTGGNQPQHF. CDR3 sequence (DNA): TGTGCCAGTAGTATAGCCGGGACAGGGGGCAATCAGCCCCAGCATTTT.

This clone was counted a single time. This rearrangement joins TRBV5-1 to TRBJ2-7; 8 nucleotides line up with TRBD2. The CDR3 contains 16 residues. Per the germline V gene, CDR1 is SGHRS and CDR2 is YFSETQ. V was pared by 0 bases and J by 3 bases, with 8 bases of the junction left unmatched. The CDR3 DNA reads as TGCGCCAGCAGCTTGGCGCCTAGCGGGCGGAACTACGAGCAGTACTTC. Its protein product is CASSLAPSGRNYEQYF.

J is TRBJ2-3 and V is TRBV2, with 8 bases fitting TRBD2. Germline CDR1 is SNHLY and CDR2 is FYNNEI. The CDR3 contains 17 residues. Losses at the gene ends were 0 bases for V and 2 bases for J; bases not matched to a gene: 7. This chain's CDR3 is CASSEARAGAATDTQYF. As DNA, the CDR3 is TGTGCCAGCAGTGAAGCGCGAGCGGGGGCCGCCACAGATACGCAGTATTTT.

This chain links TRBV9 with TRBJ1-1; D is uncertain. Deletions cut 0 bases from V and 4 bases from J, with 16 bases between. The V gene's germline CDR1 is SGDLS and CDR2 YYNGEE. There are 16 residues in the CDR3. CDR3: CASSVDALPGGTEAFF. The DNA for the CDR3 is TGTGCCAGCAGCGTAGACGCCCTACCGGGTGGCACTGAAGCTTTCTTT.

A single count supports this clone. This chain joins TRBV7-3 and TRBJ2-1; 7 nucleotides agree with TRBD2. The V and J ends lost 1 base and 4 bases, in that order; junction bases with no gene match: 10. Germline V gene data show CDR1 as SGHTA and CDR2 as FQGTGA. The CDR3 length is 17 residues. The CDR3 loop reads CASSLNLAGVGYNEQFF. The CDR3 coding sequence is TGTGCCAGCAGCTTAAACTTGGCGGGAGTCGGTTACAATGAGCAGTTCTTC.

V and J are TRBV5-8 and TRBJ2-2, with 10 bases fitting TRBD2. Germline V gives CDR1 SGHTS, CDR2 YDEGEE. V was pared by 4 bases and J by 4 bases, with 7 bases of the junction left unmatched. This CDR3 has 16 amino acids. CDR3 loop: CASSPLAGVITGELFF. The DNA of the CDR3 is TGTGCCAGCAGCCCCCTAGCGGGGGTGATCACCGGGGAGCTGTTTTTT.

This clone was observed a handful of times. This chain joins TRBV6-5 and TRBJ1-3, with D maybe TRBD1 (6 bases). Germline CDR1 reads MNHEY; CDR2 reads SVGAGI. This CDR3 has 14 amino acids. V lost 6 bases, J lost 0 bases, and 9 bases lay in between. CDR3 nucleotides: TGTGCCAGCAGGACAGGATTCTCTGGAAACACCATATATTTT. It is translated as CASRTGFSGNTIYF.

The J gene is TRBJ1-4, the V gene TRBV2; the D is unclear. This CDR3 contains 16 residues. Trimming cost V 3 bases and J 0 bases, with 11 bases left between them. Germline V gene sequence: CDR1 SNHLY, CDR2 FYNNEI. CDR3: CASSEVGRATNEKLFF. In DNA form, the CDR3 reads TGTGCCAGCAGTGAGGTTGGGCGGGCAACTAATGAAAAACTGTTTTTT.

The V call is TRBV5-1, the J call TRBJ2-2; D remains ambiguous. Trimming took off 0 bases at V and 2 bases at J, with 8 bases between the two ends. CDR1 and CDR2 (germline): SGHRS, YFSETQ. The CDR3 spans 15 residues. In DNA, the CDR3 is TGCGCCAGCAGCTTGGGAACATCTAACACCGGGGAGCTGTTTTTT. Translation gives CASSLGTSNTGELFF. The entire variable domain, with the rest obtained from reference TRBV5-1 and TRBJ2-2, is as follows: KAGVTQTPRYLIKTRGQQVTLSCSPISGHRSVSWYQQTPGQGLQFLFEYFSETQRNKGNFPGRFSGRQFSNSRSEMNVSTLELGDSALYLCASSLGTSNTGELFFGEGSRLTVL.

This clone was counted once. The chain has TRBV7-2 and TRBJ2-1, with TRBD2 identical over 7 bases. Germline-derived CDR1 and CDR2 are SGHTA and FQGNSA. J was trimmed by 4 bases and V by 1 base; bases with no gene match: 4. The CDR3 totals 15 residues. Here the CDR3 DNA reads TGTGCCAGCAGCTTAGTTGGCGGGGGTTACAATGAGCAGTTCTTC. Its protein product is CASSLVGGGYNEQFF.

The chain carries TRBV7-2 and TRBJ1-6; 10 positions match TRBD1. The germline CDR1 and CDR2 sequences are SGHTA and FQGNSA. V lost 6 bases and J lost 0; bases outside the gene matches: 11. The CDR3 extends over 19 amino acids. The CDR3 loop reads CASRVGGQGSSSYNSPLHF. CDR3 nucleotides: TGTGCCAGCAGAGTAGGGGGACAGGGGTCGAGCTCCTATAATTCACCCCTCCACTTT. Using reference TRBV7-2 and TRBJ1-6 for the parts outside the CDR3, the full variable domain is GAGVSQSPSNKVTEKGKDVELRCDPISGHTALYWYRQSLGQGLEFLIYFQGNSAPDKSGLPSDRFSAERTGGSVSTLTIQRTQQEDSAVYLCASRVGGQGSSSYNSPLHFGNGTRLTVT.

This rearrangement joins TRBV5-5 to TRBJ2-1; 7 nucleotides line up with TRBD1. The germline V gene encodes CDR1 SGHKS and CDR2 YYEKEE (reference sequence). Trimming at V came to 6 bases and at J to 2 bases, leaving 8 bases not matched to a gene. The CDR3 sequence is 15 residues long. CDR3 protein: CASTLGQLAYNEQFF. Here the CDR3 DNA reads TGTGCCAGCACCCTGGGACAGCTAGCCTACAATGAGCAGTTCTTC.

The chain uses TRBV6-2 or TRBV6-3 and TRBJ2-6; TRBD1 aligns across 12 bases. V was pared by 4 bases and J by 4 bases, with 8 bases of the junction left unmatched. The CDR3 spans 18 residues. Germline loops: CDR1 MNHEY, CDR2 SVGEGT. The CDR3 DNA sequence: TGTGCCAGCAGTTCGGGGACAGGGGGCTTATCAGGGGCCAACGTCCTGACTTTC. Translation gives CASSSGTGGLSGANVLTF.

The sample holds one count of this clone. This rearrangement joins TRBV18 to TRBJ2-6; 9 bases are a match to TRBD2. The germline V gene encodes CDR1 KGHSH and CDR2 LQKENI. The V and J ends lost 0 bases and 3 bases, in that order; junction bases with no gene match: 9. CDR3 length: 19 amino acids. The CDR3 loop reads CASSPPGLALLGGANVLTF. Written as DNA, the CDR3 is TGTGCCAGCTCACCACCGGGACTAGCCCTTCTAGGTGGGGCCAACGTCCTGACTTTC.

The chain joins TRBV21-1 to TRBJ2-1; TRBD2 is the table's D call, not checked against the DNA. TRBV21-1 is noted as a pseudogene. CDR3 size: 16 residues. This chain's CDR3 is CASSKRIAGGRDEQFF. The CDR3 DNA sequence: TGTGCCAGCAGCAAACGGATAGCGGGAGGGAGGGATGAGCAGTTCTTC.